This note documents a single TCR beta chain sequence. The method was immunoSEQ multiplex PCR; TCRdb's version includes in-frame clones alone and lacks a portion of them. Among 55,000 to 70,000 clones listed, about 90% were seen once. The CDR3 has 12 residues. Germline CDR1 is ENHRY and CDR2 is SYGVKD. Trimming left V 8 bases short and J 4 bases short, with 11 bases between. The data belong to a study of OX40 agonist ivuxolimab in advanced cancers. The V and J genes are TRBV10-3 and TRBJ1-2; the D gene is possibly TRBD1 (6 bases). This receptor was identified in an adult with an advanced solid tumor such as melanoma, head and neck, liver or kidney cancer. Material: CD4+ or CD8+ T cells sorted from blood, obtained in a trial of the OX40 agonist ivuxolimab. The CDR3 DNA reads as TGTGCCATCGGGGGCGCAGGCTATGGCTACACCTTC. Translation: CAIGGAGYGYTF.